Given below is one TCR beta chain in context. This clonotype has a handful of counts. There is no known antigen for this receptor. No much larger clonotype is one base removed from it; base qualities were not supplied. The CDR3 holds 14 amino acids from the cysteine to the phenylalanine. Left in the record is the CDR3 DNA by itself, 42 bases read in frame from the first base. CDR1 and CDR2 (LNHNV, YYDKDF) derive from the germline V gene (reference sequence). V lost 1 base and J lost 2 bases; the stretch between them is 9 bases long. The instrument given in TCRdb is Illumina NovaSeq 6000. Using 5'RACE with constant-segment primers, TCRalpha and TCRbeta cDNA libraries were constructed, with sample barcodes and unique molecular identifiers added in the process. Trizol reagent was used to extract RNA from every sample. Libraries were amplified in two PCR steps, with a second sample barcode and Illumina TruSeq adapters added in the second step. Sequencing of the libraries was done on an Illumina NovaSeq, producing 2 x 150 bp paired-end reads. For the original study's pipeline: With migec v1.2.7, reads were demultiplexed and then collapsed into UMI-guided consensus sequences. With mixcr v2.1.11, UMI consensuses were aligned to TRA and TRB V and J templates and assembled into clonotypes. A clonotype was counted as expanded or contracted only if both edgeR and NoisET called the change significant, with noise models trained on biological replicates. For edgeR calls, the thresholds were a false discovery rate-adjusted p below 0.01 and a log2 fold-change of 1. As an exploratory analysis of dynamics, max-normalized trajectories of the 1000 most abundant clonotypes were examined with PCA combined with hierarchical clustering. The CD4 or CD8 phenotype of responding clones was assigned using the separately sequenced CD4+ and CD8+ repertoires. Using fastp at Q25 and MiXCR, TCRdb reprocessed the public reads and kept productive beta chains. For every CDR3 protein sequence, its rows merge into one entry that carries the most common genes and DNA. TCRdb's processing, not the authors' own work, is the source of the V and J calls. This sample lists 280,000 or so distinct CDR3 sequences; around 8% were detected once. 20% to 25% of the sample goes to the ten largest clones.

The sample belongs to a study of T-cell memory formation after mild COVID-19 (dated by TCRdb to the early 2020s). Regarding the study in general: Most TCR sequence clusters were specific to one of the two donors. T-cell clones expanding and contracting after mild COVID-19 in a couple of donors were tracked by longitudinal TCRalpha and TCRbeta repertoire sequencing. The cohort comprised two young, previously healthy adult volunteers, one female and one male. Here is what the overall study found, with its caveats: Contracting CD4+ clones turned up mainly in the CM and EM memory subsets, whereas EMRA was where CD8+ clones were enriched. Only a couple of mild cases were covered in the study, and larger cohorts including severe cases with pre-infection samples were considered necessary. Clones contracting from day 15 to 85 had balanced CD4/CD8 phenotypes, while a second wave expanding from day 15 to 37 was biased towards CD4+. Some responding clones were detected in pre-infection memory, suggesting pre-existing cross-reactive memory T cells joined the SARS-CoV-2 response. The second-wave clones that peaked on day 37 were not confirmed to be SARS-CoV-2 specific.

PBMCs were isolated by Ficoll-Paque density gradient centrifugation. The rearranged segments are TRBV15 and TRBJ2-7; tentative D gene TRBD2, with 5 bases matching. This TCR came from a man between 18 and 35 years old who had mild COVID-19 (a few samples of this study predate the infection). The sample titles of this study are shuffled in the database, so cell type and time point are left out; the donor was told from shared clones. Sequences were obtained from PBMCs or a T cell subset sorted from them (not recorded which). The CDR3 amino acid sequence is: CATSRVSGAYEQYF. Read as DNA, the sequence is TGTGCCACCAGCAGAGTCAGCGGAGCCTACGAGCAGTACTTC.